The 7 T cell receptor beta chains presented below share a single source sample, sequenced in a study of blood T cell repertoires in COVID-19. Profiling relied on immunoSEQ multiplex PCR, and the TCRdb table lists in-frame clones only, not all of them. The table has about 100,000 clones, about three quarters seen once. Sequencing used peripheral blood. The receptors were gathered from a man aged 65-85 years with acute or convalescent COVID-19.

V usage is TRBV25-1 and J usage is TRBJ2-7; D is possibly TRBD1 (5 bases). V was pared by 4 bases and J by 6 bases, with 13 bases between. The V gene's germline CDR1 is MGHDK and CDR2 SYGVNS. The CDR3 extends over 13 amino acids. The DNA for the CDR3 is TGTGCCAGCAGTGGCCTGTGGGGCTCCGAGCAGTACTTC. This gives the protein CASSGLWGSEQYF.

V and J are TRBV4-2 and TRBJ1-2; D possibly corresponds to TRBD1 (5 bases). Trimming removed 7 bases from V and 4 bases from J, with 13 bases in between. The length of the CDR3 is 13 residues. CDR1 and CDR2 (germline): LGHNA, YNFKEQ. Here the CDR3 reads CASTSGGTYGYTF. The CDR3 nucleotides are TGTGCCAGCACTTCGGGAGGGACCTATGGCTACACCTTC.

The rearrangement links TRBV19 to TRBJ1-4; no firm D call. The V end lost 9 bases, the J end lost 8 bases, and 13 bases lay between the germline ends. Per germline, CDR1 LNHDA and CDR2 SQIVND (reference sequence). The CDR3 totals 12 residues. The CDR3 region has the DNA TGTGCCAGCTGTTTTCGGGGAGAAAAACTGTTTTTT. This encodes CASCFRGEKLFF.

The chain couples TRBV5-1 to TRBJ1-5; D is perhaps TRBD1 (5 bases). CDR1 SGHRS and CDR2 YFSETQ come from the germline V gene. CDR3 length: 16 amino acids. V was clipped by 0 bases and J by 3 bases, with 13 bases between them. This CDR3 is CASSLGGAGFNQPQHF. CDR3 DNA: TGCGCCAGCAGCTTGGGCGGGGCCGGATTCAATCAGCCCCAGCATTTT.

This chain uses TRBV7-9 with TRBJ1-1; a possible D gene is TRBD1 (6 bases). The germline CDR1 and CDR2 sequences are SEHNR and FQNEAQ (reference sequence). The CDR3 is 13 amino acids. V was clipped by 5 bases and J by 7 bases, with 14 bases between them. CDR3 sequence: CASSTAGADEAFF. In DNA form, the CDR3 reads TGTGCCAGCAGCACCGCGGGGGCCGATGAAGCTTTCTTT.

The chain joins TRBV5-8 to TRBJ2-1; the D gene is possibly TRBD1 (6 bases). V dropped 1 base and J dropped 7 bases, with 15 bases sitting between them. The CDR3 is 15 amino acids. In germline, CDR1 is SGHTS, CDR2 YDEGEE. The CDR3 region has the DNA TGTGCCAGCAGCTTGATGGGTCCAGGGGATAATGAGCAGTTCTTC. It is translated as CASSLMGPGDNEQFF. Combining the CDR3 with reference TRBV5-8 and TRBJ2-1 gives the whole variable domain EAGVTQSPTHLIKTRGQQATLRCSPISGHTSVYWYQQALGLGLQFLLWYDEGEERNRGNFPPRFSGRQFPNYSSELNVNALELEDSALYLCASSLMGPGDNEQFFGPGTRLTVL.

To note about this clone: The same CDR3 also results from other DNA sequences found in this sample. V is TRBV29-1 and J is TRBJ1-1, with 7 bases matching TRBD1. Losses at the gene ends were 6 bases for V and 8 bases for J; bases not matched to a gene: 12. CDR3 length: 13 residues. The germline gives CDR1 SQVTM, CDR2 ANQGSEA. This CDR3 is CSVSPTGWTEAFF. CDR3 sequence (DNA): TGCAGCGTCTCGCCGACAGGGTGGACCGAAGCTTTCTTT.